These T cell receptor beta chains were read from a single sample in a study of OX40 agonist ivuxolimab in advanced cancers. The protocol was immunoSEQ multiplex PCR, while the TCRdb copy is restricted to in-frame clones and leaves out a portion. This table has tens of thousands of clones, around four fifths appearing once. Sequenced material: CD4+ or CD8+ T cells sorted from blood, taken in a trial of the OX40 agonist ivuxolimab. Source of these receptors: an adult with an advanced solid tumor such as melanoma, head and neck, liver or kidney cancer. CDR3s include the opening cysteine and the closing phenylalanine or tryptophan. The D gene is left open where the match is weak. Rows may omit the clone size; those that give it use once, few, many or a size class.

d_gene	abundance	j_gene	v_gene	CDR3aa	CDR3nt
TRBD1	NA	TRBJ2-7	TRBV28	CASQSAGQGPYEQYF	TGTGCCTCCCAATCCGCGGGACAGGGTCCCTACGAGCAGTACTTC
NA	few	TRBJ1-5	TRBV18	CASSLGEEGAQHF	TGTGCCAGCTCACTAGGGGAGGAGGGGGCCCAGCATTTT
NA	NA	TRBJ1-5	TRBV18	CASSPRGYNQPQHF	TGTGCCAGCTCACCAAGGGGATACAATCAGCCCCAGCATTTT
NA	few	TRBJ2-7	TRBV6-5	CASSYSLGGEQYF	TGTGCCAGCAGTTACTCTTTGGGGGGCGAGCAGTACTTC
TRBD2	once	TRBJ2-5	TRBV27	CATAAGGRRTQYF	TGTGCCACCGCAGCGGGGGGGCGGCGGACCCAGTACTTC
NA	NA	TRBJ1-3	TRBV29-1	CSVEVGGGRYSGNTIYF	TGCAGCGTTGAAGTTGGAGGGGGAAGATACTCTGGAAACACCATATATTTT
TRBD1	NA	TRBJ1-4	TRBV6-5	CASSHGQGTNEKLFF	TGTGCCAGCAGTCACGGACAGGGAACTAATGAAAAACTGTTTTTT
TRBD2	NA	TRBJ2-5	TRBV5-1	CASSSTSGQETQYF	TGCGCCAGCAGCTCGACTAGCGGACAAGAGACCCAGTACTTC
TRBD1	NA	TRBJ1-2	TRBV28	CASSGQGPPYGYTF	TGTGCCAGCAGCGGACAGGGGCCGCCCTATGGCTACACCTTC
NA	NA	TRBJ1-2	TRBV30	CAWSGPVFYGYTF	TGTGCCTGGAGTGGCCCCGTATTCTATGGCTACACCTTC
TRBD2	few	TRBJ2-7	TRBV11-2	CASSQTSGRNYEQYF	TGTGCCAGCAGCCAGACTAGCGGGAGAAACTACGAGCAGTACTTC
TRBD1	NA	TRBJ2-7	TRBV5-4	CASGHRDRADLDEQYF	TGTGCCAGCGGACACCGGGACAGGGCTGATCTCGACGAGCAGTACTTC
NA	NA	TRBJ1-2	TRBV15	CATSRGEGVYGYTF	TGTGCCACCAGCAGAGGTGAGGGGGTCTATGGCTACACCTTC
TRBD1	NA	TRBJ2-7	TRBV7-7	CASSPGGTGGHEQYF	TGTGCTAGCAGCCCAGGCGGGACAGGGGGACACGAGCAGTACTTC
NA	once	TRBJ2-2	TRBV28	CASSLKAGTGELFF	TGTGCCAGCAGTTTAAAAGCGGGCACCGGGGAGCTGTTTTTT
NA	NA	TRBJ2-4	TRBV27	CASSLDPVAKNIQYF	TGTGCCAGCAGTTTAGACCCGGTAGCCAAAAACATTCAGTACTTC
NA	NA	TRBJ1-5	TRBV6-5	CASIRGMEQPQHF	TGTGCCAGCATACGGGGGATGGAACAGCCCCAGCATTTT
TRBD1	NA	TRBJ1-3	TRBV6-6	CASTRGTGVSGNTIYF	TGTGCCAGCACCAGGGGGACAGGGGTTTCCGGAAACACCATATATTTT
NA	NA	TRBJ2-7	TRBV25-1	CASSENYEQYF	TGTGCCAGCAGTGAAAACTACGAGCAGTACTTC
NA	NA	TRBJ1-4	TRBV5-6	CASSLWGWNEKLFF	TGTGCCAGCAGCTTGTGGGGGTGGAATGAAAAACTGTTTTTT
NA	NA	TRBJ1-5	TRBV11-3	CASSFGHTNQPQHF	TGTGCCAGCAGCTTCGGACACACCAATCAGCCCCAGCATTTT
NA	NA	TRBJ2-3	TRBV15	CATSRDPSDTQYF	TGTGCCACCAGCAGGGACCCCTCGGATACGCAGTATTTT
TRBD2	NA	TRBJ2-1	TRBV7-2	CASSPTSGTRNEQFF	TGTGCCAGCAGCCCGACTAGCGGGACTCGGAATGAGCAGTTCTTC
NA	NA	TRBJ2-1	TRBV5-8	CASSLESYNEQFF	TGTGCCAGCAGCTTAGAATCCTACAATGAGCAGTTCTTC
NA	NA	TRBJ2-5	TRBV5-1	CASSLTWETQYF	TGCGCCAGCAGCTTGACTTGGGAGACCCAGTACTTC
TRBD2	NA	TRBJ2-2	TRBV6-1	CASSAPAGANTGELFF	TGTGCCAGCAGTGCTCCTGCGGGGGCGAACACCGGGGAGCTGTTTTTT
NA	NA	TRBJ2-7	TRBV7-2	CASSPRGGGGGYF	TGTGCCAGCAGCCCGCGTGGGGGCGGCGGAGGGTACTTC
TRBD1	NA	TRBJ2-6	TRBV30	CAWSVQRTGSGANVLTF	TGTGCCTGGAGTGTACAAAGGACAGGCTCTGGGGCCAACGTCCTGACTTTC
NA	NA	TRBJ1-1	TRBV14	CASSQSNVEAFF	TGTGCCAGCAGCCAAAGTAATGTTGAAGCTTTCTTT
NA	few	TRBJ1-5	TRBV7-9	CASSLPQVNQPQHF	TGTGCCAGCAGCTTACCGCAGGTCAATCAGCCCCAGCATTTT
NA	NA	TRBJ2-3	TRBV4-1	CASSRTGTYTDTQYF	TGCGCCAGCAGCCGAACAGGGACCTACACAGATACGCAGTATTTT
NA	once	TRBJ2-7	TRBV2	CASIRGQSYEQYF	TGTGCCAGCATCCGGGGGCAGTCCTACGAGCAGTACTTC
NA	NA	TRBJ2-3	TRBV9	CASSVGGRNTQYF	TGTGCCAGCAGCGTAGGGGGGAGAAATACGCAGTATTTT
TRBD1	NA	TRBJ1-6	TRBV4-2	CASSPDRDRNSPLHF	TGTGCCAGCAGCCCCGACAGGGATAGGAATTCACCCCTCCACTTT
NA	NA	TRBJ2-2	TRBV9	CASSVGGARAGELFF	TGTGCCAGCAGCGTAGGGGGGGCTCGCGCCGGGGAGCTGTTTTTT
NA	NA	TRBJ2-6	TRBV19	CASSARGANVLTF	TGTGCCAGTAGTGCCCGAGGGGCCAACGTCCTGACTTTC
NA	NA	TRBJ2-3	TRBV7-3	CASSFRGGPTDTQYF	TGTGCCAGCAGCTTTCGGGGCGGCCCCACAGATACGCAGTATTTT
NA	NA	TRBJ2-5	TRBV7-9	CASSMGAGAETQYF	TGTGCCAGCAGTATGGGGGCAGGGGCAGAGACCCAGTACTTC
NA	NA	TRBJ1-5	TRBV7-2	CASSKGAGQPQHF	TGTGCCAGCAGCAAGGGTGCGGGGCAGCCCCAGCATTTT
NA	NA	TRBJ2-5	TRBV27	CASSLEKETQYF	TGTGCCAGCAGCCTGGAAAAAGAGACCCAGTACTTC
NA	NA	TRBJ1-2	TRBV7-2	CASSLDYTANGYTF	TGTGCCAGCAGCTTAGATTACACAGCGAATGGCTACACCTTC
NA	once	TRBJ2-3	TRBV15	CATSRASGRTDTQYF	TGTGCCACCAGCAGAGCCTCAGGTCGCACAGATACGCAGTATTTT
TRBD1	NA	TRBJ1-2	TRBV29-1	CSVPRGQDNYGYTF	TGCAGCGTTCCCCGGGGACAGGATAACTATGGCTACACCTTC
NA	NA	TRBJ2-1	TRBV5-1	CASSRTGVNEQFF	TGCGCCAGCAGCCGAACCGGGGTCAATGAGCAGTTCTTC
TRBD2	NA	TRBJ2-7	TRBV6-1	CASSDPRDYLSYEQYF	TGTGCCAGCAGTGACCCCCGGGACTACCTCTCCTACGAGCAGTACTTC
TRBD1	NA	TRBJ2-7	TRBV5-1	CASSPLGSQGETYEQYF	TGCGCCAGCAGCCCGTTGGGTTCACAGGGGGAAACCTACGAGCAGTACTTC
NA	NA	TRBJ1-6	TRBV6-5	CASSFSRGRHSPLHF	TGTGCCAGCAGTTTTTCCCGGGGCCGACATTCACCCCTCCACTTT
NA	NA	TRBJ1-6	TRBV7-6	CASSLDSISPLHF	TGTGCCAGCAGCCTCGACAGTATTTCACCCCTCCACTTT
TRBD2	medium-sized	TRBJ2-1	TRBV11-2	CASSSPRLRTRIIF	TGTGCCAGCAGCTCCCCCCGTCTTCGGACTAGAATCATCTTC
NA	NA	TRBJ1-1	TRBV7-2	CASSLRSGMNTEAFF	TGTGCCAGCAGCTTACGATCAGGGATGAACACTGAAGCTTTCTTT
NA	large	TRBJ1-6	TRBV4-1	CASSQDGGALHF	TGCGCCAGCAGCCAAGATGGGGGGGCCCTCCACTTT
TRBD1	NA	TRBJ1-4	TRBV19	CASTYVGQSNEKLFF	TGTGCCAGTACCTACGTGGGACAGAGTAATGAAAAACTGTTTTTT
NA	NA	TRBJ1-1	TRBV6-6	CASSSRTVNTEAFF	TGTGCCAGCAGTTCCCGGACAGTGAACACTGAAGCTTTCTTT
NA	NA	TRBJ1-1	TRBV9	CASSVSAGNTEAFF	TGTGCCAGCAGCGTATCGGCAGGGAACACTGAAGCTTTCTTT
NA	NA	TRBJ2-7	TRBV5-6	CASNLQYSYEQYF	TGTGCCAGCAACCTACAATACTCCTACGAGCAGTACTTC
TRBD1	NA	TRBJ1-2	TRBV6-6	CASSYRGTGEFGYTF	TGTGCCAGCAGTTACAGAGGGACAGGGGAATTTGGCTACACCTTC
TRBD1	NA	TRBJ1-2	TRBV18	CASSLYGQGADGYTF	TGTGCCAGCTCACTCTACGGACAGGGGGCAGATGGCTACACCTTC
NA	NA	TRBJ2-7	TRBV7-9	CASSRPIGGGLLSEQYF	TGTGCCAGCAGCCGCCCCATCGGAGGGGGGTTACTCAGCGAGCAGTACTTC
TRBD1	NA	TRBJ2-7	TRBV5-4	CASSLRVGTGAYEQYF	TGTGCCAGCAGCTTGCGGGTGGGGACAGGGGCCTACGAGCAGTACTTC
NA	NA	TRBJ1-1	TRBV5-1	CASSLVPTNGGEAFF	TGCGCCAGCAGCTTGGTCCCTACAAACGGTGGCGAAGCTTTCTTT